The following is a T cell receptor (beta chain) sequence with its context. CDR1 and CDR2 from the germline V gene are SEHNR and FQNEAQ (reference sequence). Trimming stripped 4 bases from V and 3 bases from J, with 10 bases between. The CDR3 sequence is 15 residues long. This sample is part of a study of blood T cell repertoires in COVID-19. Study background: From the United States, Italy and Spain came samples of acute and convalescent COVID-19. Sample material is recorded as cDNA or gDNA derived from T cells, B-cell-depleted T cells, or PBMCs.

In the original workflow: Estimation of nucleated cell counts was performed using reference gene primer amplification. Profiled with immunoSEQ multiplex PCR; TCRdb holds only in-frame clones, not every one. V and J calls plus clone size are reproduced from that table; the DNA served to infer D and trimming. The sample lists more than 110,000 clones; about 87% were seen once. This clonotype was sampled from a woman aged 40 to 50 with acute or convalescent COVID-19. V gene TRBV7-9 combines with J gene TRBJ2-6; TRBD2 is a possible D gene (6 bases). Specimen: peripheral blood. CDR3 residues: CASSSAGNGANVLTF. The DNA for the CDR3 is TGTGCCAGCAGCTCCGCGGGGAATGGGGCCAACGTCCTGACTTTC.